This T cell receptor (beta chain) was identified during a study of cytomegalovirus exposure and HLA in healthy donors. On the study more broadly: There were about 85 million unique TCRs (from HLA-typed donors) in an early data release.

The CDR3 is 15 amino acids. The V gene's germline CDR1 is ENHRY and CDR2 SYGVKD. The junction had 9 bases not matched to a gene; V was cut back by 3 bases and J by 7 bases. The study ran its PCR with 60 Vbeta and 13 Jbeta primers. Original analysis: Roughly 81 million unique TCR beta chains, 9 million to 11 million shared, were counted in a later analysis. Sequencing used immunoSEQ multiplex PCR; TCRdb keeps in-frame clones, though not all of them. V, J and clone size were drawn from that table, and D and trimming were deduced from the DNA. This repertoire shows fewer than 250,000 clones, approximately 80% found once; its top ten account for about 0.77%.

This sequence was found in a boy younger than 10 in good health and CMV-seronegative. The chain employs TRBV10-3 and TRBJ2-7; 10 nucleotides agree with TRBD1. Material: PBMCs. The CDR3 bases are TGTGCCATCAGTGAACCGGGACAGGGGCCCCTTGAGCAGTACTTC. Amino acids: CAISEPGQGPLEQYF.